This TCR beta chain is from a study of cytomegalovirus exposure and HLA in healthy donors. Concerning this clone: The antigen is unknown.

CDR3 length equals 16 residues. Germline CDR1 and CDR2: SGHVS and FQNEAQ. With 4 bases removed from V and 1 base from J, the gap between germline ends came to 17 bases. Notes on the study in general: Looking again later, the authors saw that most CMV-associated TCR beta chains seemed HLA-restricted.

The PCR used 60 Vbeta and 13 Jbeta primers. Here immunoSEQ multiplex PCR was the method, and the copy in TCRdb shows in-frame clones only, minus some. The sample has 150,000 to 200,000 clones, approximately 79% seen once. The chain has TRBV7-8 and TRBJ2-7; maybe TRBD1 (6 bases). This receptor was identified in a human donor in good health. The sample was PBMCs. The CDR3 loop reads CASSSRIYGQSYEQYF. The CDR3 DNA follows: TGTGCCAGCAGCTCTCGAATCTATGGACAGTCCTACGAGCAGTACTTC.